This T cell receptor beta chain derives from a study of cytomegalovirus exposure and HLA in healthy donors. Vbeta (60) and Jbeta (13) primers were used in the PCR. The repertoire was sequenced with immunoSEQ multiplex PCR; TCRdb's copy has only in-frame clones and lacks some. Among some 100,000 clones, 79% were seen once, and the ten largest hold approximately 4.2%. Regarding this clone: Its matching antigen is unknown.

Healthy donors of bone marrow made up the group. General study points: Sequencing likely generated an artifact that appeared as a cluster of highly shared sequence variants. Relative to equally common others, HLA-associated TCR beta chains showed greater clonal expansion in a later analysis.

Germline lookup yields CDR1 SGHRS and CDR2 YFSETQ. The CDR3 runs to 15 residues. J was trimmed by 1 base and V by 2 bases; bases with no gene match: 5. The origin of this receptor is a female donor in good health and CMV-seropositive. Sequenced: PBMCs. V gene TRBV5-1 combines with J gene TRBJ1-1, with TRBD1 matching 7 bases. CDR3 residues: CASSLAGGTNTEAFF. CDR3 bases: TGCGCCAGCAGCTTAGCAGGGGGGACGAACACTGAAGCTTTCTTT.